The 5 T cell receptor beta chains listed next were all sequenced from one sample in a study of T cell responses to AZD1222 COVID-19 vaccine. Sequenced by immunoSEQ multiplex PCR; TCRdb stores in-frame clones only, minus some. The sample has fewer than 150,000 clones; approximately 91% are singletons. Here the sequenced sample was peripheral blood, taken 28 days after the second AZD1222 dose. Every receptor here comes from an adult who received the AZD1222 COVID-19 vaccine.

The chain links TRBV3-1 (or the pseudogene TRBV3-2) to TRBJ1-2, with 9 bases aligning to TRBD1. The trim removed 0 bases at V and 6 bases at J, leaving 2 bases unmatched. CDR3 length: 14 amino acids. The germline gives CDR1 LGHDT, CDR2 YNNKEL (reference sequence). This CDR3 is CASSQEGQGHGYTF. The DNA of the CDR3 is TGTGCCAGCAGCCAAGAAGGACAGGGGCATGGCTACACCTTC.

The chain employs TRBV19 and TRBJ1-2; a weak D match, TRBD1 (5 bases). The CDR3 spans 16 residues. CDR1 and CDR2 from the germline V gene are LNHDA and SQIVND (reference sequence). V was clipped by 4 bases and J by 4 bases, with 19 bases between them. CDR3 sequence (DNA): TGTGCCAGTAGTACCCCGGGACCCCCTTTTGGCTATGGCTACACCTTC. The encoded protein is CASSTPGPPFGYGYTF.

The V gene is TRBV28, the J gene TRBJ1-2; D not certain. Trimming took off 6 bases at V and 2 bases at J, with 13 bases between the two ends. Germline lookup yields CDR1 MDHEN and CDR2 SYDVKM. The CDR3 has 14 residues. The CDR3 region has the DNA TGTGCCAGCAGCTCTATCTTGGGAAACTATGGCTACACCTTC. Protein product: CASSSILGNYGYTF.

The chain employs TRBV9 and TRBJ2-3; 11 bases match TRBD2. Germline CDR1 and CDR2: SGDLS and YYNGEE. V was pared by 5 bases and J by 5 bases, with 7 bases of the junction left unmatched. The CDR3 contains 15 residues. The CDR3 sequence: CASSIAGGPKDTQYF. DNA for the CDR3: TGTGCCAGCAGTATAGCGGGAGGGCCGAAAGATACGCAGTATTTT. Full variable domain (rest looked up from reference TRBV9 and TRBJ2-3): DSGVTQTPKHLITATGQRVTLRCSPRSGDLSVYWYQQSLDQGLQFLIQYYNGEERAKGNILERFSAQQFPDLHSELNLSSLELGDSALYFCASSIAGGPKDTQYFGPGTRLTVL.

V usage is TRBV6-5 and J usage is TRBJ2-7; 10 nucleotides match TRBD2. This CDR3 contains 15 residues. The germline V gene encodes CDR1 MNHEY and CDR2 SVGAGI. V lost 6 bases to trimming and J lost 3 bases; unmatched junction nucleotides: 8. The CDR3 loop reads CASSRAGGLRYEQYF. The DNA for the CDR3 is TGTGCCAGCAGCAGAGCGGGGGGGCTTCGCTACGAGCAGTACTTC.